Shown below are 20 T cell receptor beta chains from a single sample sequenced in a study of CD4 T cells in relation to SARS-CoV-2 and coronaviruses. The unexposed donors gave CD4+ T cells in 2011-2018, prior to COVID-19. Method: immunoSEQ multiplex PCR; TCRdb's copy keeps in-frame clones and lacks some. The sample lists roughly 61,000 clones; roughly 90% were seen once. Sequencing used memory CD4+ T cells from PBMCs. These receptors all come from a human donor in good health.

In this sample, this clone turned up once. V and J are TRBV9 and TRBJ1-1; D gene unclear. Germline lookup yields CDR1 SGDLS and CDR2 YYNGEE. The CDR3 sequence is 14 residues long. V lost 0 bases and J 11 bases, leaving 17 bases between the germline ends. The CDR3 coding sequence is TGTGCCAGCAGCGTAGGGGCGGAATTCTTGTATGCTTTCTTT. Its protein is CASSVGAEFLYAFF.

Concerning this clone itself: Sequence at one end of the junction differs from germline and may be a read error. The CDR3 coding sequence is TGTGCCAGCAGTTACTCGATCTATCAGGGCAACCAGCCCCAGCATTTT. This sequence encodes CASSYSIYQGNQPQHF. V gene TRBV6-5 combines with J gene TRBJ1-5, with TRBD1 as a possible D gene (5 bases). Per the germline V gene, CDR1 is MNHEY and CDR2 is SVGAGI. The CDR3 length is 16 residues.

This sequence joins TRBV11-3 and TRBJ2-1; tentatively, D is TRBD2 (6 bases). Germline values: CDR1 SGHNT, CDR2 YENEEA. This CDR3 is 15 amino acids long. V dropped 3 bases and J dropped 0 bases, with 9 bases sitting between them. Written as DNA, the CDR3 is TGTGCCAGCAGCTTGGGAGGAACCTCCTACAATGAGCAGTTCTTC. It specifies CASSLGGTSYNEQFF. The full variable domain, with the rest looked up from reference TRBV11-3 and TRBJ2-1, is EAGVVQSPRYKIIEKKQPVAFWCNPISGHNTLYWYLQNLGQGPELLIRYENEEAVDDSQLPKDRFSAERLKGVDSTLKIQPAELGDSAVYLCASSLGGTSYNEQFFGPGTRLTVL.

This chain connects TRBV6-5 to TRBJ1-6; D is unclear. Per germline, CDR1 MNHEY and CDR2 SVGAGI. CDR3 length: 15 amino acids. V lost 7 bases and J 5 bases, leaving 15 bases between the germline ends. The CDR3 nucleotides are TGTGCCAGCATTGTCGAAACCCGAAATAATTCACCCCTCCACTTT. Translation: CASIVETRNNSPLHF.

The rearrangement joins TRBV7-9 to TRBJ2-3; TRBD2 agrees at 8 bases. There are 15 residues in the CDR3. CDR1 is SEHNR and CDR2 is FQNEAQ in the germline V gene (reference sequence). Trimming removed 8 bases from V and 4 bases from J; junction bases left unmatched: 11. In DNA form, the CDR3 reads TGTGCCAGCCTCTGGGGAGCGGGAGACGCAGATACGCAGTATTTT. Protein: CASLWGAGDADTQYF.

The rearrangement links TRBV4-2 to TRBJ2-7, with a weak D call TRBD2 (6 bases). This CDR3 has 14 residues. The V end lost 1 base, the J end lost 2 bases, and 9 bases lay between the germline ends. Germline V gene lookup returns CDR1 LGHNA and CDR2 YNFKEQ. CDR3 in amino acids: CASSQAGATYEQYF. CDR3 nucleotides: TGTGCCAGCAGCCAAGCGGGAGCAACCTACGAGCAGTACTTC.

This rearrangement joins TRBV9 to TRBJ1-3, with D unresolved. The germline V gene encodes CDR1 SGDLS and CDR2 YYNGEE. V shed 2 bases and J shed 0 bases, with 9 bases lying between them. The CDR3 is made up of 15 amino acids. The CDR3 DNA reads as TGTGCCAGCAGCGTGGGTGGGGACTCTGGAAACACCATATATTTT. Translated: CASSVGGDSGNTIYF.

This chain connects TRBV19 to TRBJ2-5, with D perhaps matching TRBD1 (6 bases). Germline-derived CDR1 and CDR2 are LNHDA and SQIVND (reference sequence). V was trimmed by 6 bases and J by 1 base, leaving 9 bases between them. CDR3 length equals 13 residues. CDR3 region: CASRKDSQETQYF. The CDR3 nucleotides are TGTGCCAGTAGGAAGGACAGCCAAGAGACCCAGTACTTC.

The chain couples TRBV30 to TRBJ2-7; 8 nucleotides line up with TRBD1. The CDR3 is 17 amino acids. V lost 2 bases, J lost 0 bases, and 12 bases stayed unmatched. In germline, CDR1 is GTSNPN, CDR2 SVGIG (reference sequence). The CDR3 reads CAWSRMTGAASSYEQYF. The CDR3 nucleotides are TGTGCCTGGAGTCGAATGACAGGGGCCGCAAGCTCCTACGAGCAGTACTTC. The whole variable domain, remainder taken from reference TRBV30 and TRBJ2-7, is SQTIHQWPATLVQPVGSPLSLECTVEGTSNPNLYWYRQAAGRGLQLLFYSVGIGQISSEVPQNLSASRPQDRQFILSSKKLLLSDSGFYLCAWSRMTGAASSYEQYFGPGTRLTVT.

V is TRBV3-1 (or the pseudogene TRBV3-2) and J is TRBJ1-2; D ambiguous. This CDR3 is built from 11 residues. Trimming took off 5 bases at V and 8 bases at J, with 9 bases between the two ends. Germline lookup yields CDR1 LGHDT and CDR2 YNNKEL (reference sequence). CDR3 DNA sequence: TGTGCCAGCAGCTCAAGCTCGGGCTACACCTTC. It encodes CASSSSSGYTF.

V is TRBV18 and J is TRBJ2-5, with 11 nucleotides matching TRBD2. The CDR3 contains 19 residues. Germline CDR1 is KGHSH and CDR2 is LQKENI. V gave up 6 bases and J gave up 2 bases; unmatched junction bases: 17. The CDR3 DNA reads as TGTGCCAGCTCCCAGAACCGAAAAGGGACTAGCGGCTCACAAGAGACCCAGTACTTC. Its translation is CASSQNRKGTSGSQETQYF.

The chain couples TRBV5-1 to TRBJ2-7, with 9 bases lining up with TRBD1. Germline CDR1 and CDR2: SGHRS and YFSETQ. The CDR3 extends over 16 amino acids. J lost 1 base, V lost 4 bases, and 9 bases had no gene match. CDR3 residues: CASSPVPGQGSYEQYF. Written as DNA, the CDR3 is TGCGCCAGCAGCCCAGTCCCGGGACAGGGATCCTACGAGCAGTACTTC. Using reference TRBV5-1 and TRBJ2-7 for the parts outside the CDR3, the full variable domain is KAGVTQTPRYLIKTRGQQVTLSCSPISGHRSVSWYQQTPGQGLQFLFEYFSETQRNKGNFPGRFSGRQFSNSRSEMNVSTLELGDSALYLCASSPVPGQGSYEQYFGPGTRLTVT.

A note on this clone: At one boundary the junction diverges from the germline segment, which might be a read error. The V and J genes are TRBV6-5 and TRBJ1-2, with D perhaps TRBD1 (6 bases). The CDR3 consists of 14 residues. Germline V gene data show CDR1 as MNHEY and CDR2 as SVGAGI. The CDR3 protein is CASSYESGEGAPVF. The CDR3 DNA is TGTGCCAGCAGTTATGAGTCAGGGGAGGGAGCGCCGGTCTTC.

Only a few counts were recorded for this clone. The chain employs TRBV24-1 and TRBJ2-1; tentatively, D is TRBD2 (5 bases). The V gene's germline CDR1 is KGHDR and CDR2 SFDVKD. The length of the CDR3 is 15 residues. V lost 4 bases and J 5 bases, leaving 14 bases between the germline ends. The CDR3 DNA follows: TGTGCCACCAGTGAGGGGAGCGCGGGTCACAATGAGCAGTTCTTC. This translates into CATSEGSAGHNEQFF.

CDR3 sequence reads: CASSPLQGAAEAFF. The CDR3 nucleotides read TGTGCCAGCTCACCCTTACAGGGGGCGGCTGAAGCTTTCTTT. The chain has TRBV18 and TRBJ1-1; 9 bases match TRBD1. CDR3 size: 14 residues. Trimming removed 3 bases from V and 6 bases from J; junction bases left unmatched: 5. The germline CDR1 and CDR2 sequences are KGHSH and LQKENI.

The V and J genes are TRBV5-6 and TRBJ2-7; TRBD1 might be the D (6 bases). The germline V and J ends were trimmed by 4 bases and 5 bases, with 16 bases remaining between them. This CDR3 is 14 amino acids long. CDR1 is SGHDT, CDR2 YYEEEE, per germline. The DNA of the CDR3 is TGTGCCAGCAGCGGATACCAGGGGCTCAACGAGCAGTACTTC. Translating gives CASSGYQGLNEQYF.

V gene TRBV3-1 (or the pseudogene TRBV3-2) combines with J gene TRBJ2-1, with unresolved D. This CDR3 region has 16 residues. Trimming cost V 0 bases and J 1 base, with 10 bases left between them. Per the germline V gene, CDR1 is LGHDT and CDR2 is YNNKEL (reference sequence). The CDR3 DNA reads as TGTGCCAGCAGCCAAGATTGGCAGGAATCCTACAATGAGCAGTTCTTC. Amino acids: CASSQDWQESYNEQFF.

The V gene is TRBV6-2 or TRBV6-3, the J gene TRBJ2-7; 8 bases fit TRBD2. The CDR3 totals 15 residues. V was clipped by 2 bases and J by 2 bases; unmatched bases: 5. Germline V gene lookup returns CDR1 MNHEY and CDR2 SVGEGT. The CDR3 loop reads CASSYMGLGAYEQYF. In DNA, the CDR3 is TGTGCCAGCAGTTACATGGGACTAGGTGCCTACGAGCAGTACTTC.

V usage is TRBV5-1 and J usage is TRBJ2-1; unclear D gene. Between the trimmed V and J ends, which lost 3 bases and 0 bases, there was a span of 16 bases. From germline, CDR1 is SGHRS and CDR2 YFSETQ. The CDR3 consists of 17 residues. Here the CDR3 DNA reads TGCGCCAGCAGCTCAAATGAAGGACGGGTCTCCTACAATGAGCAGTTCTTC. This translates into CASSSNEGRVSYNEQFF. Combining the CDR3 with reference TRBV5-1 and TRBJ2-1 gives the whole variable domain KAGVTQTPRYLIKTRGQQVTLSCSPISGHRSVSWYQQTPGQGLQFLFEYFSETQRNKGNFPGRFSGRQFSNSRSEMNVSTLELGDSALYLCASSSNEGRVSYNEQFFGPGTRLTVL.

The J gene is TRBJ2-1, the V gene TRBV4-1; D is undetermined. Trimming took 1 base from V and 5 from J, leaving 6 bases between them. Germline V gene sequence: CDR1 MGHRA, CDR2 YSYEKL. This CDR3 contains 13 residues. CDR3 bases: TGCGCCAGCAGCCAAGTTAGGAACAATGAGCAGTTCTTC. Its protein is CASSQVRNNEQFF.